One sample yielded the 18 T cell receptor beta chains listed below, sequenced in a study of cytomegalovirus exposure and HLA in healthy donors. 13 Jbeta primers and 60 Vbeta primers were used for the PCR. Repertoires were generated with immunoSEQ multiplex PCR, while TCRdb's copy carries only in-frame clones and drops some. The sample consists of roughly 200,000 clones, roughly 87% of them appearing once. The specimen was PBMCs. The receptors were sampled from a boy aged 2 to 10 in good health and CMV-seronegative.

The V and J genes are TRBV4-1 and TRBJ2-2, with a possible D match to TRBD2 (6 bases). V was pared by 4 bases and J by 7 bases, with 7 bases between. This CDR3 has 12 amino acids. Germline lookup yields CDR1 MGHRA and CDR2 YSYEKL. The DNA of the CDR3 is TGCGCCAGCAGCCTGGGAGGCGGGGAGCTGTTTTTT. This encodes CASSLGGGELFF.

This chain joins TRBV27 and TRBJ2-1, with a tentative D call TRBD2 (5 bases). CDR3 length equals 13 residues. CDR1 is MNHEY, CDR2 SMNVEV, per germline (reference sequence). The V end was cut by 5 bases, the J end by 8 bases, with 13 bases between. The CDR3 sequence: CASSRLALDEQFF. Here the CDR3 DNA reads TGTGCCAGCAGTCGGCTAGCCTTGGATGAGCAGTTCTTC.

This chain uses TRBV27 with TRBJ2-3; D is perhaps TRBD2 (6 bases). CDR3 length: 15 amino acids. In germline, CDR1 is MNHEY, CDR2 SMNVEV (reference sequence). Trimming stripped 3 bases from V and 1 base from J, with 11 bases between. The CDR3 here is CASSFIADGTDTQYF. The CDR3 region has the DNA TGTGCCAGCAGTTTTATAGCGGACGGCACAGATACGCAGTATTTT.

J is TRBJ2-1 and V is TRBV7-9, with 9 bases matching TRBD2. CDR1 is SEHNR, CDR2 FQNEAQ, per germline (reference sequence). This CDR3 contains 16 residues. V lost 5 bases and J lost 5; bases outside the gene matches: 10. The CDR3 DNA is TGTGCCAGCAGCGCGACCGGACTAGCGATCGACAATGAGCAGTTCTTC. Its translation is CASSATGLAIDNEQFF.

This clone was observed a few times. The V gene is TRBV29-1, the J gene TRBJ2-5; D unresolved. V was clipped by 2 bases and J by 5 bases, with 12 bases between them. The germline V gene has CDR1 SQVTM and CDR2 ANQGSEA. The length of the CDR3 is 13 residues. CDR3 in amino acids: CSVELSMEETQYF. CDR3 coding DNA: TGCAGCGTTGAATTGTCGATGGAGGAGACCCAGTACTTC.

CDR3 nucleotides: TGTGCCAGCTCAACACAACCTACCGGGACAGGCCCCAATGAGCAGTTCTTC. Amino acid sequence: CASSTQPTGTGPNEQFF. This chain uses TRBV18 with TRBJ2-1; 8 bases fit TRBD1. The CDR3 has 17 amino acids. The junction had 15 bases not matched to a gene; V was cut back by 5 bases and J by 6 bases. Germline V gene sequence: CDR1 KGHSH, CDR2 LQKENI.

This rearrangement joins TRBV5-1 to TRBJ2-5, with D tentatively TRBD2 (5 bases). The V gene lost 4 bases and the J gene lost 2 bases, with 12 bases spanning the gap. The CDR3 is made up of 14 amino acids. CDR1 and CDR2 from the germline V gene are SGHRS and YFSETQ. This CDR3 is CASSPGMTQETQYF. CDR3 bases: TGCGCCAGCAGCCCCGGGATGACTCAAGAGACCCAGTACTTC.

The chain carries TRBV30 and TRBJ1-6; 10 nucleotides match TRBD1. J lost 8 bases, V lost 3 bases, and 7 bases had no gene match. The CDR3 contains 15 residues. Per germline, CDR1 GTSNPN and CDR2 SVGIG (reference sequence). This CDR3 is CAWSLGQGGYSPLHF. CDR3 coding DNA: TGTGCCTGGAGCCTAGGACAGGGGGGATATTCACCCCTCCACTTT.

CDR3 residues: CASSSDSGTGNEQFF. The CDR3, as DNA: TGTGCCAGCAGTTCCGATTCCGGGACAGGCAATGAGCAGTTCTTC. This rearrangement joins TRBV6-5 to TRBJ2-1; 8 nucleotides match TRBD1. V gave up 4 bases and J gave up 6 bases; unmatched junction bases: 8. CDR1 is MNHEY and CDR2 is SVGAGI in the germline V gene. The CDR3 loop spans 15 amino acids.

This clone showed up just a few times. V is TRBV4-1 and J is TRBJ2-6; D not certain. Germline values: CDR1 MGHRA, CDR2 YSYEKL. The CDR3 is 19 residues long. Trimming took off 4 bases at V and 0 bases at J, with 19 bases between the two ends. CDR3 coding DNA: TGCGCCAGCAGCCTTAGCCGAGCAGAGTTAAGCTCTGGGGCCAACGTCCTGACTTTC. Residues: CASSLSRAELSSGANVLTF.

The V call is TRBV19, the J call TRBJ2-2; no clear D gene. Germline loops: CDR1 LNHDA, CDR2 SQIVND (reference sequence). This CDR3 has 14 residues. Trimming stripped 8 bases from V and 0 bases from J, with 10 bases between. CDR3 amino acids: CASQRQTNTGELFF. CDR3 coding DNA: TGTGCCAGTCAGAGGCAGACGAACACCGGGGAGCTGTTTTTT.

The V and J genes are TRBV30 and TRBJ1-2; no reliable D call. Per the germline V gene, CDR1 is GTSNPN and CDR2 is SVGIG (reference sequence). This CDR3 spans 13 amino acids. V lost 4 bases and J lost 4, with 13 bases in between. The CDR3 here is CAWKLPGSYGYTF. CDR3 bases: TGTGCCTGGAAGCTTCCAGGATCCTATGGCTACACCTTC.

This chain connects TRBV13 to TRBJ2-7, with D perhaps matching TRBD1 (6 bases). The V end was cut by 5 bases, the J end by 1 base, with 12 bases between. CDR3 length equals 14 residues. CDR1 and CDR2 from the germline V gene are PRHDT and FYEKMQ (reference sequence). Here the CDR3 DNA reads TGTGCCAGCAGCCGGCGACAGGATTCCTACGAGCAGTACTTC. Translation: CASSRRQDSYEQYF.

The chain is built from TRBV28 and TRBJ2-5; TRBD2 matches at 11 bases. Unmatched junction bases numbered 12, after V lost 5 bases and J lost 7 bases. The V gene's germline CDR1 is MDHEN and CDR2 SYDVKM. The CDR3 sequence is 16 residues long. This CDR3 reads CASSPPRLAGTGTQYF. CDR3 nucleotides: TGTGCCAGCAGTCCCCCAAGACTAGCGGGAACGGGGACCCAGTACTTC.

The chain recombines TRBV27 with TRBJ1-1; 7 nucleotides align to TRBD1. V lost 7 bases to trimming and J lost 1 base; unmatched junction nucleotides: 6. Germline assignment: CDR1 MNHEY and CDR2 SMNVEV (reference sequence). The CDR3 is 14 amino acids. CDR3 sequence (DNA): TGTGCCAGCACCACGGGACAGTCGAACACTGAAGCTTTCTTT. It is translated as CASTTGQSNTEAFF.

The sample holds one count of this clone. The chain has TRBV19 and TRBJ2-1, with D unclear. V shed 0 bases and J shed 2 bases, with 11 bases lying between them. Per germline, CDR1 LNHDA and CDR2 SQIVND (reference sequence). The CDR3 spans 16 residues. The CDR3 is CASSIDGGDPYNEQFF. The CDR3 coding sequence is TGTGCCAGTAGTATAGATGGCGGAGACCCCTACAATGAGCAGTTCTTC.

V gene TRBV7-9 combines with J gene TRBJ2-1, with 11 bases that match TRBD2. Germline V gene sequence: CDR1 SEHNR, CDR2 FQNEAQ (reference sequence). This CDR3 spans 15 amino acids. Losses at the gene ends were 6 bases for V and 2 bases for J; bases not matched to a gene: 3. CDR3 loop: CASRELAGAYNEQFF. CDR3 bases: TGTGCCAGCAGGGAACTAGCGGGGGCCTACAATGAGCAGTTCTTC.

The CDR3 protein is CATSRAAGAYTDTQYF. The CDR3 DNA reads TGTGCCACCAGCAGAGCGGCAGGGGCCTACACAGATACGCAGTATTTT. The chain couples TRBV15 to TRBJ2-3; possibly TRBD1 for D (6 bases). The CDR3 covers 16 residues. Trimming shortened V by 1 base and J by 2 bases, and 13 bases separated the two germline ends. CDR1 LNHNV and CDR2 YYDKDF come from the germline V gene (reference sequence).